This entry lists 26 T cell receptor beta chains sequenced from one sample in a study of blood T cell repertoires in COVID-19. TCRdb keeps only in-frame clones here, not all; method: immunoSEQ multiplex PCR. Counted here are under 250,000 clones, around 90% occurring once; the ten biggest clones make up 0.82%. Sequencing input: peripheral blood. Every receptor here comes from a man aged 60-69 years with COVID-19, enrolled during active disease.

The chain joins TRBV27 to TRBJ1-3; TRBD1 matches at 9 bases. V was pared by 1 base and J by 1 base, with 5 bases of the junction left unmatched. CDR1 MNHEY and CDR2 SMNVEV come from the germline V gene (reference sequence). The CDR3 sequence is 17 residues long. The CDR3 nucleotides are TGTGCCAGCAGTTTATGGGGACAGGGTACGTCTGGAAACACCATATATTTT. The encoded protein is CASSLWGQGTSGNTIYF.

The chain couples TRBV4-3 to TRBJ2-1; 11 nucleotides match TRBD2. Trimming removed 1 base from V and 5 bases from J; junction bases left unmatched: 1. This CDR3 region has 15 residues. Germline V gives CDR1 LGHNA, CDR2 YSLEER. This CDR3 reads CASSQGLAGNNEQFF. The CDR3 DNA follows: TGCGCCAGCAGCCAAGGACTAGCGGGGAACAATGAGCAGTTCTTC.

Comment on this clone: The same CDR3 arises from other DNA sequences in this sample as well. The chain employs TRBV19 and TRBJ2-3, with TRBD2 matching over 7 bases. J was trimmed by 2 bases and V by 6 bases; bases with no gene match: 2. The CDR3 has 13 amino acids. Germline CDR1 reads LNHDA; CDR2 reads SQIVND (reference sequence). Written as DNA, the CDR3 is TGTGCCAGTAGCAGCGGGAACACAGATACGCAGTATTTT. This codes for CASSSGNTDTQYF.

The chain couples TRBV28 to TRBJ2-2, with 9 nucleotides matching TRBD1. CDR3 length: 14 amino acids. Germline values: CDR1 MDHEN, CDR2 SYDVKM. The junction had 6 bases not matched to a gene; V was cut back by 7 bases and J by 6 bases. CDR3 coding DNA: TGTGCCAGCAATACAGGGGGCGTTGCCGGGGAGCTGTTTTTT. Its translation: CASNTGGVAGELFF.

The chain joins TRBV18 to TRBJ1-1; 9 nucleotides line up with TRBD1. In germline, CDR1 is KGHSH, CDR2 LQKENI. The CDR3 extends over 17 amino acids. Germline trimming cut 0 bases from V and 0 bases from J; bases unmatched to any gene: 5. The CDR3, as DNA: TGTGCCAGCTCACCACCTGGGACAGGGCTTCTGAACACTGAAGCTTTCTTT. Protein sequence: CASSPPGTGLLNTEAFF.

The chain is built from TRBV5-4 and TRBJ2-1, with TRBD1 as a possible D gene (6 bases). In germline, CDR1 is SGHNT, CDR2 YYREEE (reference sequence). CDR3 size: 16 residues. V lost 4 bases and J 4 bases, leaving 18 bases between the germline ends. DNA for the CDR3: TGTGCCAGCAGCGAACCAGCCGGGACAACGTACAATGAGCAGTTCTTC. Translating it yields CASSEPAGTTYNEQFF.

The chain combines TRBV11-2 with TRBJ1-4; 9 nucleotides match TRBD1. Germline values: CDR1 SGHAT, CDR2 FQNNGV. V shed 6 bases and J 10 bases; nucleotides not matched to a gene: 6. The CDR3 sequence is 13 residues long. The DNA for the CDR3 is TGTGCCAGCAGGGACAGGGGCGGGGGAAAACTGTTTTTT. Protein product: CASRDRGGGKLFF.

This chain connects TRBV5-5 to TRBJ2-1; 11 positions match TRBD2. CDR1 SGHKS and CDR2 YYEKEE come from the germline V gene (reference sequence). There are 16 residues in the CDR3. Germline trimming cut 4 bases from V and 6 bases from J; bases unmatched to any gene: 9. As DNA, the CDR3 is TGTGCCAGCAGCCGAATGGGGACTAGCGGAATCAATGAGCAGTTCTTC. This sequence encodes CASSRMGTSGINEQFF.

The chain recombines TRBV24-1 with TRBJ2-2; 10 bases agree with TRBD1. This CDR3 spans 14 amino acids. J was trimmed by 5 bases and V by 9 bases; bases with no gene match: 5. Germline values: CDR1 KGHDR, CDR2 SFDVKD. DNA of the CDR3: TGTGCCACCGCTAGGACAGGGGGGACCGGGGAGCTGTTTTTT. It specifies CATARTGGTGELFF.

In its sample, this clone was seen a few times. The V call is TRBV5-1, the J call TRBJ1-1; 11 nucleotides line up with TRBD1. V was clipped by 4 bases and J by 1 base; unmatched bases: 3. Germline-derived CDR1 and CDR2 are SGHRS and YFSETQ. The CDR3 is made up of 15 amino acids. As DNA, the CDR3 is TGCGCCAGCAGCGGGGACAGGGGGAGGAACACTGAAGCTTTCTTT. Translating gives CASSGDRGRNTEAFF.

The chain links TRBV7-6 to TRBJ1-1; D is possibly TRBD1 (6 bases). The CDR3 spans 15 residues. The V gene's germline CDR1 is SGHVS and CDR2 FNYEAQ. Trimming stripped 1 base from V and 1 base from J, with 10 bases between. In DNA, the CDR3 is TGTGCCAGCAGCTTAGGCCCAGGGGAGAACACTGAAGCTTTCTTT. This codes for CASSLGPGENTEAFF.

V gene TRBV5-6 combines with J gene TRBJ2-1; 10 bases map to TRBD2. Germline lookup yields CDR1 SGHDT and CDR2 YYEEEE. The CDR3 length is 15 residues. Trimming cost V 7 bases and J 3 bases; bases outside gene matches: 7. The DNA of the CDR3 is TGTGCCAGCGGTAAGGGGACTAGCGTCTACAATGAGCAGTTCTTC. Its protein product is CASGKGTSVYNEQFF. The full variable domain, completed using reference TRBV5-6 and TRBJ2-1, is DAGVTQSPTHLIKTRGQQVTLRCSPKSGHDTVSWYQQALGQGPQFIFQYYEEEERQRGNFPDRFSGHQFPNYSSELNVNALLLGDSALYLCASGKGTSVYNEQFFGPGTRLTVL.

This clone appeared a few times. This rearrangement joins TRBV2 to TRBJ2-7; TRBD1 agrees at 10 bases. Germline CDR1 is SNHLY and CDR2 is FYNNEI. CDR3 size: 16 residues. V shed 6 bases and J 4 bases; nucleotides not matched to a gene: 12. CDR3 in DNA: TGTGCCAGCAGCCTACTAGAGCCGGGACAGGGGTACGAGCAGTACTTC. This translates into CASSLLEPGQGYEQYF.

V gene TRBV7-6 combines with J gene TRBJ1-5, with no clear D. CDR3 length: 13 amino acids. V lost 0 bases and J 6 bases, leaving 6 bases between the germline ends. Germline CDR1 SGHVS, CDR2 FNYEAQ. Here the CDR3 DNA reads TGTGCCAGCAGCTTAGCGCGGGGTCAGCCCCAGCATTTT. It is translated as CASSLARGQPQHF.

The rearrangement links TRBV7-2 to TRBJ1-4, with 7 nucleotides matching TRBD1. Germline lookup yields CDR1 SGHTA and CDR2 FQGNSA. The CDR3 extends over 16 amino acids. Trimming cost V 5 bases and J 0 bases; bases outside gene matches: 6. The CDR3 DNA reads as TGTGCCAGCAGCCCCCAGGGGGTTCCAACTAATGAAAAACTGTTTTTT. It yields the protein CASSPQGVPTNEKLFF. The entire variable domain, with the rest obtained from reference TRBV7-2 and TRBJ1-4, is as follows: GAGVSQSPSNKVTEKGKDVELRCDPISGHTALYWYRQSLGQGLEFLIYFQGNSAPDKSGLPSDRFSAERTGGSVSTLTIQRTQQEDSAVYLCASSPQGVPTNEKLFFGSGTQLSVL.

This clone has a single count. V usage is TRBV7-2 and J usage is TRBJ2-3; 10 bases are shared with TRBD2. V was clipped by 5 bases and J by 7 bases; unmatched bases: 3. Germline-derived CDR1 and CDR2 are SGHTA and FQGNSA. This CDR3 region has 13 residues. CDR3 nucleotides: TGTGCCAGCAGCACGGGACTAGCGTATACGCAGTATTTT. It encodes CASSTGLAYTQYF.

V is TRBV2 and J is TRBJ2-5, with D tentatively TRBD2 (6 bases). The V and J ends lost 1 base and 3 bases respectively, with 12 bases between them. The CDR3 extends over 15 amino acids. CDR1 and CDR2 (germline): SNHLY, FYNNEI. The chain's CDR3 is CASSEERADKETQYF. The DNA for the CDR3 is TGTGCCAGCAGTGAAGAGCGGGCAGACAAAGAGACCCAGTACTTC.

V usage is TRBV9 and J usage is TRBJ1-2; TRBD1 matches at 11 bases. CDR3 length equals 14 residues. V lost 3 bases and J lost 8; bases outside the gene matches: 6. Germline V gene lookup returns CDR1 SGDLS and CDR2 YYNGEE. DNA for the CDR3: TGTGCCAGCAGCGCGGACAGGGGGCTGGGAGGCTACACCTTC. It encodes CASSADRGLGGYTF. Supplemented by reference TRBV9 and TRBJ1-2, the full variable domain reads DSGVTQTPKHLITATGQRVTLRCSPRSGDLSVYWYQQSLDQGLQFLIQYYNGEERAKGNILERFSAQQFPDLHSELNLSSLELGDSALYFCASSADRGLGGYTFGSGTRLTVV.

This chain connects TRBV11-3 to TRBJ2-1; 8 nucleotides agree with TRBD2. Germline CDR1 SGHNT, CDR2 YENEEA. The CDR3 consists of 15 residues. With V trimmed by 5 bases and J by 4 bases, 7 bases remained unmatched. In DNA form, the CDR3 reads TGTGCCAGCAGCATATCTAGCGGGCCTTACAATGAGCAGTTCTTC. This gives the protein CASSISSGPYNEQFF.

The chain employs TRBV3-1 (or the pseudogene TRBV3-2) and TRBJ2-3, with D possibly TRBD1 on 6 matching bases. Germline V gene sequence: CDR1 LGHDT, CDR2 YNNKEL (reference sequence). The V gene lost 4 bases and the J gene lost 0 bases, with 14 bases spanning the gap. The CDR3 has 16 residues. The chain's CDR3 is CASSRRHTGSTDTQYF. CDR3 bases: TGTGCCAGCAGCCGCCGACACACAGGGAGCACAGATACGCAGTATTTT.

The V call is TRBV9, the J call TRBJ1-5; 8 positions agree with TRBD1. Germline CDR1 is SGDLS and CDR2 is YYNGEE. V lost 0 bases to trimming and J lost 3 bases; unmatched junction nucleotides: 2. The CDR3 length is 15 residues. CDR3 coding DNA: TGTGCCAGCAGCGTAGGGACAGGGCTCAATCAGCCCCAGCATTTT. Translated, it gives CASSVGTGLNQPQHF.

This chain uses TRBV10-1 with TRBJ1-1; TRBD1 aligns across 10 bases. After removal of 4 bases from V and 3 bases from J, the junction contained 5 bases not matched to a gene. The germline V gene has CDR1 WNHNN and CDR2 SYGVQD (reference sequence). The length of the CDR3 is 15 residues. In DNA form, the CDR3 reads TGCGCCAGCAGTGTGGCCGGGACAGGGGACACTGAAGCTTTCTTT. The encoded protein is CASSVAGTGDTEAFF.

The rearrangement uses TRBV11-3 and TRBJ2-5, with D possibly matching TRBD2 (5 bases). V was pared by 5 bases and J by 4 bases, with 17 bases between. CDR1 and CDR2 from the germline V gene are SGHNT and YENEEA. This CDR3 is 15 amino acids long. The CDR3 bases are TGTGCCAGCAGCCCTACTAGTTCGGTTGGAGAGACCCAGTACTTC. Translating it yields CASSPTSSVGETQYF.

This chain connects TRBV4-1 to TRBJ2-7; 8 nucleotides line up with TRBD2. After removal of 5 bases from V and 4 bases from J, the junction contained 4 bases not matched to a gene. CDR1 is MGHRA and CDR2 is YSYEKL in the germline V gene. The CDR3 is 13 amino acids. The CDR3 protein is CASSTSGGYEQYF. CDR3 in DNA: TGCGCCAGCAGCACAAGCGGGGGTTACGAGCAGTACTTC.

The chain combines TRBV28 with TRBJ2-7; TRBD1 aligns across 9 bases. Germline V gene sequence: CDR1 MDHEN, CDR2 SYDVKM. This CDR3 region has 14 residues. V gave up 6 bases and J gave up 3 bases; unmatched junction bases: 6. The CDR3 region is CASRQTGGLYEQYF. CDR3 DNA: TGTGCCAGCAGACAGACAGGGGGTCTCTACGAGCAGTACTTC.

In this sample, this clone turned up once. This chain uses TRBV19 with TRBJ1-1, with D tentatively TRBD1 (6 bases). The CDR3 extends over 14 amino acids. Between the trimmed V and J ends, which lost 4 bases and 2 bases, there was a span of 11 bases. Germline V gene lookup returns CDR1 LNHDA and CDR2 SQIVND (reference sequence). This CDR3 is CASSTIGGNTEAFF. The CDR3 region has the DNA TGTGCCAGTAGTACCATAGGGGGAAACACTGAAGCTTTCTTT. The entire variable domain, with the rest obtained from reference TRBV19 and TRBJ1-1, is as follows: DGGITQSPKYLFRKEGQNVTLSCEQNLNHDAMYWYRQDPGQGLRLIYYSQIVNDFQKGDIAEGYSVSREKKESFPLTVTSAQKNPTAFYLCASSTIGGNTEAFFGQGTRLTVV.